This T cell receptor (beta chain) derives from a study of blood T cell repertoires in COVID-19. The assay was immunoSEQ multiplex PCR, and TCRdb's table has in-frame clones only and misses some. The sample carries 150,000 to 190,000 clones, about 88% recorded once. Germline V gene lookup returns CDR1 MNHEY and CDR2 SVGEGT. V lost 1 base to trimming and J lost 2 bases; unmatched junction nucleotides: 4. The CDR3 has 15 amino acids. The TCR sequence derives from a woman aged 60-70 years with COVID-19, enrolled during active disease. The sample was peripheral blood. This chain connects TRBV6-2 or TRBV6-3 to TRBJ2-5; 7 positions match TRBD2. The CDR3 protein is CASSYWEGLQETQYF. The CDR3 DNA is TGTGCCAGCAGTTACTGGGAGGGACTACAAGAGACCCAGTACTTC.